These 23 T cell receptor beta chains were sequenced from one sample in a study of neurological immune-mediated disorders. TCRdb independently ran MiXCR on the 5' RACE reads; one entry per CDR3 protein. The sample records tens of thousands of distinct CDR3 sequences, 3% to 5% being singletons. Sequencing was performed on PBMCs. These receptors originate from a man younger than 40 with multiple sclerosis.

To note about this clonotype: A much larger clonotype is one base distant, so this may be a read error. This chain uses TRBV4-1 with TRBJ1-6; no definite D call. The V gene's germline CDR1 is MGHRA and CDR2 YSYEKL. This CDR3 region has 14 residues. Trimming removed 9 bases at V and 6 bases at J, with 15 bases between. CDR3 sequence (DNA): TGCGCCAGTCAAGACCGGGCGATTAATTCACCCCTCCACTTT. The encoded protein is CASQDRAINSPLHF.

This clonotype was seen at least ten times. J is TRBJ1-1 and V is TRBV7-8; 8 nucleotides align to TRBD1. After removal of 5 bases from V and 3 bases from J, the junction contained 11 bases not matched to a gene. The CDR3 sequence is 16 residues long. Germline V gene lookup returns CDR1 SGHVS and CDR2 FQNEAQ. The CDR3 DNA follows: TGTGCCAGCAGCCCTAGTACAGGGGGATGGGACACTGAAGCTTTCTTT. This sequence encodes CASSPSTGGWDTEAFF.

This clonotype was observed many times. For the CDR3, the DNA is TGTGCCAGCAGTGCGCGACTTCCATTCCAGAACACCGGGGAGCTGTTTTTT. Residues: CASSARLPFQNTGELFF. J is TRBJ2-2 and V is TRBV6-1; D unclear. The CDR3 is 17 amino acids. CDR1 is MNHNS and CDR2 is SASEGT in the germline V gene. Trimming removed 4 bases at V and 1 base at J, with 16 bases between.

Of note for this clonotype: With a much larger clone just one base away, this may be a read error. The chain's CDR3 is CARSATGVEQYF. The CDR3 nucleotides read TGTGCCAGAAGTGCGACAGGGGTCGAGCAGTACTTC. V and J are TRBV12-3 or TRBV12-4 and TRBJ2-7, with 8 bases aligning to TRBD1. The CDR3 runs to 12 residues. J gave up 6 bases and V 9 bases, and 7 bases lay outside the gene matches.

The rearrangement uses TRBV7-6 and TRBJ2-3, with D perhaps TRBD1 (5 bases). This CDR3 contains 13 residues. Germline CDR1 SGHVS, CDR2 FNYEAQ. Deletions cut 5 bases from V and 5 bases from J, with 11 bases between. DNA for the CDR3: TGTGCCAGCAGCCCCAGGGTAGTAGATACGCAGTATTTT. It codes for CASSPRVVDTQYF.

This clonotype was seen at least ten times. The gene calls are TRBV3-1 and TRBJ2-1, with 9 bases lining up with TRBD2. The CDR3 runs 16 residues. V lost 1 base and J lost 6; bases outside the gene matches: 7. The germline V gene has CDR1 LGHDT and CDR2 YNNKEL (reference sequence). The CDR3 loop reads CASSQGPAGGLNEQFF. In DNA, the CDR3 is TGTGCCAGCAGCCAAGGCCCAGCGGGGGGCCTCAATGAGCAGTTCTTC.

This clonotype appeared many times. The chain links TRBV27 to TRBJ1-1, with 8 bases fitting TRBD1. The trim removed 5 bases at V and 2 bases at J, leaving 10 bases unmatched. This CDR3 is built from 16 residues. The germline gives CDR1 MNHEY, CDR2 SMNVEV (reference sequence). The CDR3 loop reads CASSPLPGGINTEAFF. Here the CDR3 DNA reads TGTGCCAGCAGTCCCCTCCCAGGGGGCATTAACACTGAAGCTTTCTTT.

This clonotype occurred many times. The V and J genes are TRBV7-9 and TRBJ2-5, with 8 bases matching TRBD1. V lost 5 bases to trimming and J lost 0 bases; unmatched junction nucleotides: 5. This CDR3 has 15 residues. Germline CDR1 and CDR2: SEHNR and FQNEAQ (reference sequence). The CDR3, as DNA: TGTGCCAGCAGCGCTGGGACAGGCCACCAAGAGACCCAGTACTTC. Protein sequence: CASSAGTGHQETQYF.

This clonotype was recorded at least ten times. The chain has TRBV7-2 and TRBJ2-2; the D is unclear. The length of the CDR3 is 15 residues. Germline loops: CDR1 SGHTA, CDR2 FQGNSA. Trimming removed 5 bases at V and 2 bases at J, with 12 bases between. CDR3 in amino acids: CASSAFRVNTGELFF. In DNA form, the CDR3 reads TGTGCCAGCAGCGCCTTTCGGGTTAACACCGGGGAGCTGTTTTTT.

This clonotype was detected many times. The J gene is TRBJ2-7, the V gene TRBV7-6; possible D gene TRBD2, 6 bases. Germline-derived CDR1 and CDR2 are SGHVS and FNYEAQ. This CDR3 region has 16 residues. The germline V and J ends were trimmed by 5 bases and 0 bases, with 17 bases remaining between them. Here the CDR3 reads CASSPSGTLTSYEQYF. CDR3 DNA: TGTGCCAGCAGCCCGTCCGGGACTCTTACCTCCTACGAGCAGTACTTC.

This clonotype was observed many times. CDR3 sequence (DNA): TGTGCCAGCAGTCTCTTTGGACAGGGGAACACCGGGGAGCTGTTTTTT. It specifies CASSLFGQGNTGELFF. This rearrangement joins TRBV2 to TRBJ2-2; 8 bases line up with TRBD1. The length of the CDR3 is 16 residues. Germline V gives CDR1 SNHLY, CDR2 FYNNEI. Trimming at V came to 5 bases and at J to 1 base, leaving 6 bases not matched to a gene.

CDR3: CASSGMRGISSYEQYF. DNA for the CDR3: TGCGCCAGCAGTGGGATGCGGGGGATAAGTTCCTACGAGCAGTACTTC. The chain is built from TRBV10-2 and TRBJ2-7; 7 nucleotides line up with TRBD2. V lost 4 bases, J lost 1 base, and 10 bases stayed unmatched. CDR1 and CDR2 (germline): WSHSY, SAAADI. There are 16 residues in the CDR3.

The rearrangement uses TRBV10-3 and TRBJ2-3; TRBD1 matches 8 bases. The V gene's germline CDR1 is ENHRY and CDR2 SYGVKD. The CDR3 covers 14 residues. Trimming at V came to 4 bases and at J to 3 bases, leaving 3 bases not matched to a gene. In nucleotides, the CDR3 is TGTGCCATCAGTGTGGACAGGGTTACAGATACGCAGTATTTT. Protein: CAISVDRVTDTQYF.

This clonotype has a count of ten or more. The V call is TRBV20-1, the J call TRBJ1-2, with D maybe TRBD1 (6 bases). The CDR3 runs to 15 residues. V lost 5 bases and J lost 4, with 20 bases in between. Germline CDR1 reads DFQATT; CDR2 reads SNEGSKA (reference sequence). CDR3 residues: CSALTGKWGSYGYTF. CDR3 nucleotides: TGCAGTGCTCTTACAGGGAAATGGGGTTCCTATGGCTACACCTTC.

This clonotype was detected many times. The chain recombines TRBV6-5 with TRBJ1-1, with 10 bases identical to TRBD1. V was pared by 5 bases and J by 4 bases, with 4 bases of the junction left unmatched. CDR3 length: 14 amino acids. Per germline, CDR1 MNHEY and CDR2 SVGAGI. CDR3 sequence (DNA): TGTGCCAGCAGTCCCGGGACAGGGGTCACTGAAGCTTTCTTT. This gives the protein CASSPGTGVTEAFF.

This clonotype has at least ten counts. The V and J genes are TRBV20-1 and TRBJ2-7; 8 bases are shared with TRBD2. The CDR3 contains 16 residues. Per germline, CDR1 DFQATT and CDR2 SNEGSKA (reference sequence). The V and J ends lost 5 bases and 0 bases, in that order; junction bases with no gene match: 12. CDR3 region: CSAETAAGTSSYEQYF. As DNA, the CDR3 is TGCAGTGCTGAAACCGCTGCCGGGACTAGCTCCTACGAGCAGTACTTC.

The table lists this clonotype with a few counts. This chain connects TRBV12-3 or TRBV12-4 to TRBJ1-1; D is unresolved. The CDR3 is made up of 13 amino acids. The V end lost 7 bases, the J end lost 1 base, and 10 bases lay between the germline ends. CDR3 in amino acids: CASTPWANTEAFF. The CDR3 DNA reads TGTGCCAGCACCCCTTGGGCGAACACTGAAGCTTTCTTT.

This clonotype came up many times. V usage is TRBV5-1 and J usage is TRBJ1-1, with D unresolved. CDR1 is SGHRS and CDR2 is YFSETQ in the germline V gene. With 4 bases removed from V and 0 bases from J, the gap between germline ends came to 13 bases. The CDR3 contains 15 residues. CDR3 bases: TGCGCCAGCAGCCCTCGGACCGACCTGAACACTGAAGCTTTCTTT. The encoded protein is CASSPRTDLNTEAFF.

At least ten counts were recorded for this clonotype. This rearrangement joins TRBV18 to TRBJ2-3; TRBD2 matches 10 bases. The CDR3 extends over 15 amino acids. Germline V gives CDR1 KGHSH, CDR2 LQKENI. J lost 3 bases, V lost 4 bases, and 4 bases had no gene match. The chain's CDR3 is CASSLLAGETDTQYF. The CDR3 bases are TGTGCCAGCTCACTGCTAGCGGGGGAAACAGATACGCAGTATTTT.

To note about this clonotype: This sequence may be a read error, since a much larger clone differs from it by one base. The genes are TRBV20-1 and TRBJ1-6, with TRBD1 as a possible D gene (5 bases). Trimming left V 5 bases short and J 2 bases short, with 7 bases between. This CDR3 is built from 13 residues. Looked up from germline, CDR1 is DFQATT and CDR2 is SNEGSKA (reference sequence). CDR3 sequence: CSAEDTYNSPLHF. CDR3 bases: TGCAGTGCTGAGGACACCTATAATTCACCCCTCCACTTT.

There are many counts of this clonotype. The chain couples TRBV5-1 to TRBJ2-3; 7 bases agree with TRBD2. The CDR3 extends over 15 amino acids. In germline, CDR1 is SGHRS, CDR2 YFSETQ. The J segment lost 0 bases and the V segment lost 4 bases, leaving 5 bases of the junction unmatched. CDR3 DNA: TGCGCCAGCAGCGAGACAGCGGGAAGCACAGATACGCAGTATTTT. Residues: CASSETAGSTDTQYF.

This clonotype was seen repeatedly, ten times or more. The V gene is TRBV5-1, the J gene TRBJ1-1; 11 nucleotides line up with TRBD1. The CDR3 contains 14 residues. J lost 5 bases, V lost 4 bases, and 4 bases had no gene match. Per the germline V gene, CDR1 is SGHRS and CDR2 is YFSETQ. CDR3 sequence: CASSQGDRGTEAFF. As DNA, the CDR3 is TGCGCCAGCAGCCAAGGGGACAGGGGGACTGAAGCTTTCTTT.

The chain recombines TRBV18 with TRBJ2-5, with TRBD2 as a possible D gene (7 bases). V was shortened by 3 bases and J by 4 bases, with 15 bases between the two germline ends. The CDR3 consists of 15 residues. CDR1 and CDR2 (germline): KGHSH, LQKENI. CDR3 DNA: TGTGCCAGCTCACCCATGGGGGGGCGCGGAGAGACCCAGTACTTC. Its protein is CASSPMGGRGETQYF.